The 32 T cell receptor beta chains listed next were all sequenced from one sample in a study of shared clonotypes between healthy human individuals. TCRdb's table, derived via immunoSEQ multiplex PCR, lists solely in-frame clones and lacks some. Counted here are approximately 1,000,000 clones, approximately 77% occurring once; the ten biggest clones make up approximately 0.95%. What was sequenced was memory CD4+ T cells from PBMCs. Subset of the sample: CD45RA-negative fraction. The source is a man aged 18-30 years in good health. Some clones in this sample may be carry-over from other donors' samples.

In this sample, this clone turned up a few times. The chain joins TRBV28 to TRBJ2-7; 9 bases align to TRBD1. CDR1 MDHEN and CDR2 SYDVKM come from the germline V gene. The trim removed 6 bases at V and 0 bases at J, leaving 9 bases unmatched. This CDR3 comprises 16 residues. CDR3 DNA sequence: TGTGCCAGCAGACCCTCCGGACAGGGGAGCTCCTACGAGCAGTACTTC. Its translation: CASRPSGQGSSYEQYF. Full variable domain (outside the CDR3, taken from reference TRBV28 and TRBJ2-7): DVKVTQSSRYLVKRTGEKVFLECVQDMDHENMFWYRQDPGLGLRLIYFSYDVKMKEKGDIPEGYSVSREKKERFSLILESASTNQTSMYLCASRPSGQGSSYEQYFGPGTRLTVT.

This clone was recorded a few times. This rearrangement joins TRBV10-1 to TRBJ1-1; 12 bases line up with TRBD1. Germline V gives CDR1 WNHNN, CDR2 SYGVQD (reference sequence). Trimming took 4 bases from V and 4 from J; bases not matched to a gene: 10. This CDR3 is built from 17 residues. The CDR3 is CASSGGQGAGSVTEAFF. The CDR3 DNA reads TGCGCCAGCAGTGGGGGACAGGGGGCCGGTTCGGTCACTGAAGCTTTCTTT.

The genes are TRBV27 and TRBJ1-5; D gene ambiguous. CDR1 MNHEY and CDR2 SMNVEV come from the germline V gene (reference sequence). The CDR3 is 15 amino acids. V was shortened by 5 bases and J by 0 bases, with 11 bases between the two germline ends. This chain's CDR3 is CASSPRRSSNQPQHF. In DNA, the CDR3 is TGTGCCAGCAGTCCCCGACGGAGTAGCAATCAGCCCCAGCATTTT.

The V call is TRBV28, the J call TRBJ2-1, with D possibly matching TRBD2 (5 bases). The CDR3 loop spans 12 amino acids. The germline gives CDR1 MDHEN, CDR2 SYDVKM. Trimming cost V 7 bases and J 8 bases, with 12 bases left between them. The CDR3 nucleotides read TGTGCCAGCACCACTGCGGGCGATGAGCAGTTCTTC. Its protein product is CASTTAGDEQFF.

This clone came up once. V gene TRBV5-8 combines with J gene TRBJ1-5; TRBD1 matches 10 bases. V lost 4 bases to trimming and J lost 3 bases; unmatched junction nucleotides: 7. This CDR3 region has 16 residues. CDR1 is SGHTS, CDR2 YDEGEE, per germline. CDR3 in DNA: TGTGCCAGCAGCCGCTGGACAGGGGGAAACAATCAGCCCCAGCATTTT. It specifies CASSRWTGGNNQPQHF.

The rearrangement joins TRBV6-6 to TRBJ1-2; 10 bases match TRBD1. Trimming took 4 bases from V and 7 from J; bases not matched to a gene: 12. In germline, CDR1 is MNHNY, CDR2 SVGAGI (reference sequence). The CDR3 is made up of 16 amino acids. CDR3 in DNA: TGTGCCAGCAGTTTTCCGGGACAGGGGAATGTGGGTGGCTACACCTTC. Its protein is CASSFPGQGNVGGYTF.

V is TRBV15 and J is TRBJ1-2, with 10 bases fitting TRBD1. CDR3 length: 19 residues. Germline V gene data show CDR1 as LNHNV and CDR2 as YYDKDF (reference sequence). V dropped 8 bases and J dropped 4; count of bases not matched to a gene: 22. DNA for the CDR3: TGTGCCACCGCCTTAAACTCCCGGGACAGGGGCCAGCATTCCTATGGCTACACCTTC. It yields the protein CATALNSRDRGQHSYGYTF.

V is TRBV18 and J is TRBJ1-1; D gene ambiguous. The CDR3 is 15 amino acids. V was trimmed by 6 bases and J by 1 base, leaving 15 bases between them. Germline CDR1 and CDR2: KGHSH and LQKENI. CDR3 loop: CASSPPARQNTEAFF. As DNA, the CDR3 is TGTGCCAGCTCCCCCCCGGCAAGACAGAACACTGAAGCTTTCTTT.

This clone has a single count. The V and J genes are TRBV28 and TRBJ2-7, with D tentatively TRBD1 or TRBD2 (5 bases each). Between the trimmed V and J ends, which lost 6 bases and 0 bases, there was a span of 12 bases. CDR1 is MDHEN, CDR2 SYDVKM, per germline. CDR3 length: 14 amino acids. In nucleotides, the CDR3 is TGTGCCAGCAGCTGGGACCCGAGCTCCTACGAGCAGTACTTC. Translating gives CASSWDPSSYEQYF.

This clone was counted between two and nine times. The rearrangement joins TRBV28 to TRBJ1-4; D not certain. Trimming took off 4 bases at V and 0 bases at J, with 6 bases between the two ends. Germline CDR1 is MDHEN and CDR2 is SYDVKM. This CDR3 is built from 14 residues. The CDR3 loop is CASSYTATNEKLFF. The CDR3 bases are TGTGCCAGCAGTTACACGGCAACTAATGAAAAACTGTTTTTT.

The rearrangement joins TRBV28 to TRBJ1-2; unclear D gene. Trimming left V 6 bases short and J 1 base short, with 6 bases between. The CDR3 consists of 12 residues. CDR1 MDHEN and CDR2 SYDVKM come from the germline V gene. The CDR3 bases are TGTGCCAGCAGGGATTATAACTATGGCTACACCTTC. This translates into CASRDYNYGYTF.

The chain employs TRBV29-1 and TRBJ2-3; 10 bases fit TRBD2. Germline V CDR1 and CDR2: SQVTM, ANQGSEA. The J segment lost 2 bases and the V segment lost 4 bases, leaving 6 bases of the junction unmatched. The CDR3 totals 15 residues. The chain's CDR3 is CSVVLAGTPTDTQYF. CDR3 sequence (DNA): TGCAGCGTTGTACTAGCGGGAACCCCCACAGATACGCAGTATTTT.

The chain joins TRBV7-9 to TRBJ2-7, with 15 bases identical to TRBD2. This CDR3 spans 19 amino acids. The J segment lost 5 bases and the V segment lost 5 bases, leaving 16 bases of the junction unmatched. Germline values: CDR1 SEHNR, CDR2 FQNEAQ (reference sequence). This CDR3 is CASSPIPGLAGGGYNEQYF. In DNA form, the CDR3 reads TGTGCCAGCAGCCCTATACCGGGACTAGCGGGAGGAGGTTATAACGAGCAGTACTTC.

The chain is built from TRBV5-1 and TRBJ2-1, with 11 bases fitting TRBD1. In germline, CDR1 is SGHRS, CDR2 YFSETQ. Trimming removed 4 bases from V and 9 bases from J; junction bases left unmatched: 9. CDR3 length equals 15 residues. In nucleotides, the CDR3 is TGCGCCAGCAGCGCAGGGGACAGGGGGACGGGTGAGCAGTTCTTC. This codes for CASSAGDRGTGEQFF.

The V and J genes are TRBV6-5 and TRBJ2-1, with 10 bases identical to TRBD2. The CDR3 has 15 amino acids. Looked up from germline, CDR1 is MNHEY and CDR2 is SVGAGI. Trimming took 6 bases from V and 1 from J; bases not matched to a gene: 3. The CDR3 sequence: CASRRGLASYNEQFF. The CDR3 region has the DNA TGTGCCAGCAGGAGGGGACTAGCGTCCTACAATGAGCAGTTCTTC.

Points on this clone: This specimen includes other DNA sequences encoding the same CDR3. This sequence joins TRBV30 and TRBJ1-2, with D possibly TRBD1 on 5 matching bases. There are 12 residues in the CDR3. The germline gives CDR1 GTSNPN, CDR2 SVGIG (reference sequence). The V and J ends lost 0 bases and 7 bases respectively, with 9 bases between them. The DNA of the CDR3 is TGTGCCTGGAGTGTAAATAGGGGTGGCTACACCTTC. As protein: CAWSVNRGGYTF.

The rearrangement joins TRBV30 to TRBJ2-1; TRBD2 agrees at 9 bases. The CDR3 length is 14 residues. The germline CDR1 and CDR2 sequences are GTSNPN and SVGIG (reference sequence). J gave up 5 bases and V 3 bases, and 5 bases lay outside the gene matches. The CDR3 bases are TGTGCCTGGAGGAAGGCGGGAGGGGACAATGAGCAGTTCTTC. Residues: CAWRKAGGDNEQFF.

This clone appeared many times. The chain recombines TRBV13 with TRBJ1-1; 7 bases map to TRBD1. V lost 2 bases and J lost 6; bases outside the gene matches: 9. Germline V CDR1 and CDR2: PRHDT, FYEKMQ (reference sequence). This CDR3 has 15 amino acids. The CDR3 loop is CASSLTGTARPEAFF. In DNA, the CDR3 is TGTGCCAGCAGCTTAACCGGGACAGCCCGACCTGAAGCTTTCTTT.

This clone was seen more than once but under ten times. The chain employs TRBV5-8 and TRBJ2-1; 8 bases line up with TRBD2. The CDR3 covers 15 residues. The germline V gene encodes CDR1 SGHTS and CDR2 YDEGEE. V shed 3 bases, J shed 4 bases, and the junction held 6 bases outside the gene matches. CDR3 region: CASSSSGRGYNEQFF. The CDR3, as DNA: TGTGCCAGCAGCTCAAGCGGGAGAGGGTACAATGAGCAGTTCTTC.

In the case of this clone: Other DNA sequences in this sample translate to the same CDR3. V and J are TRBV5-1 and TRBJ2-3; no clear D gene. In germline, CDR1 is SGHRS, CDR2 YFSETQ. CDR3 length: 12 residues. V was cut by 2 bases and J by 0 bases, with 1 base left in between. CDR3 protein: CASSFSTDTQYF. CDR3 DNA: TGCGCCAGCAGCTTCAGCACAGATACGCAGTATTTT.

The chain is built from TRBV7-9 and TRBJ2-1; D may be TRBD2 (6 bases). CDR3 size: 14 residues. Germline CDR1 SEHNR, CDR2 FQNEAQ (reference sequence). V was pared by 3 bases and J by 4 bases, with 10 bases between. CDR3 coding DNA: TGTGCCAGCAGCTTCTTGGGGACTTACAATGAGCAGTTCTTC. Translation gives CASSFLGTYNEQFF. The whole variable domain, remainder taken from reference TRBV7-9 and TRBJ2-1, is DTGVSQNPRHKITKRGQNVTFRCDPISEHNRLYWYRQTLGQGPEFLTYFQNEAQLEKSRLLSDRFSAERPKGSFSTLEIQRTEQGDSAMYLCASSFLGTYNEQFFGPGTRLTVL.

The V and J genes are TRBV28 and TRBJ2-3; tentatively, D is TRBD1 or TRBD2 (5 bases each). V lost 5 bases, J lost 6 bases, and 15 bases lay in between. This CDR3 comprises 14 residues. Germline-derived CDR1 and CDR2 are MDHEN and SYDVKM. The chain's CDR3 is CASSRTGTLDTQYF. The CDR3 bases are TGTGCCAGCAGTAGAACCGGGACCCTCGATACGCAGTATTTT.

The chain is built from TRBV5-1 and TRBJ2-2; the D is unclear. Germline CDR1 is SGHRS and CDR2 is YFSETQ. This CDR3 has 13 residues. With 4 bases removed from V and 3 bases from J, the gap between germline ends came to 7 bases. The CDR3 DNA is TGCGCCAGCAGCCCTAGGGACACCGGGGAGCTGTTTTTT. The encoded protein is CASSPRDTGELFF.

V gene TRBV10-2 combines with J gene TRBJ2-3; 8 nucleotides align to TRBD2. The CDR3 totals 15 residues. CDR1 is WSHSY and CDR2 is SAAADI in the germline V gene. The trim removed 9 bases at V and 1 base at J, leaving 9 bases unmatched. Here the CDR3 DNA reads TGCGCCAGTCGGGGGGGGATCGATGGCACAGATACGCAGTATTTT. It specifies CASRGGIDGTDTQYF.

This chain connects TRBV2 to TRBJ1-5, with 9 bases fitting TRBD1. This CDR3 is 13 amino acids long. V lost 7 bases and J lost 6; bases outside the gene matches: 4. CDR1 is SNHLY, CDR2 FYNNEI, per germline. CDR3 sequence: CASMTGGVQPQHF. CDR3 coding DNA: TGTGCCAGCATGACAGGGGGTGTTCAGCCCCAGCATTTT.

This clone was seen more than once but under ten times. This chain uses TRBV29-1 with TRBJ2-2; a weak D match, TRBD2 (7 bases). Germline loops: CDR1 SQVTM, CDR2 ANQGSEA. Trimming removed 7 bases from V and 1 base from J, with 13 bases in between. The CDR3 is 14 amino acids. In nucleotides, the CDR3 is TGCAGCGCCTACGGGGGGCGGAACACCGGGGAGCTGTTTTTT. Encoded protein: CSAYGGRNTGELFF.

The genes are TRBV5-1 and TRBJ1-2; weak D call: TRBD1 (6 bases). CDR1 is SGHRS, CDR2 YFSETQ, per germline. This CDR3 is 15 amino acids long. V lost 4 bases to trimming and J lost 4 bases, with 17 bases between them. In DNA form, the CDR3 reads TGCGCCAGCAGCCCCGCGGGCAGGGACACCTATGGCTACACCTTC. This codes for CASSPAGRDTYGYTF.

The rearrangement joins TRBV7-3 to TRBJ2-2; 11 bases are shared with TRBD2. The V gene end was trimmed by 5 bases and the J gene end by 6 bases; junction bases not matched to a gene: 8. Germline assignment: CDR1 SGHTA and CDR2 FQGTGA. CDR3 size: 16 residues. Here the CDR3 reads CASSLRGTSGPGELFF. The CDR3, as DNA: TGTGCCAGCAGCCTCCGCGGGACTAGCGGTCCCGGGGAGCTGTTTTTT.

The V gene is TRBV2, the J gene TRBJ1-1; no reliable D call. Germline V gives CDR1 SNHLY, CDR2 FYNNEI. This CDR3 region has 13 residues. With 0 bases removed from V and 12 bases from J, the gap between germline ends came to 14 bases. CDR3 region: CASSEALSSKTFF. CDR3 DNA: TGTGCCAGCAGTGAAGCGCTCAGTTCGAAGACTTTCTTT.

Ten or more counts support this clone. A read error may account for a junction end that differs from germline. CDR3 sequence (DNA): TGTGCCAGCGAATCCCCTCCCGGGCGCCGTGGGAACGCTGAAGCTTTCTTT. It codes for CASESPPGRRGNAEAFF. The chain uses TRBV28 and TRBJ1-1; D not certain. Germline V gene data show CDR1 as MDHEN and CDR2 as SYDVKM. The CDR3 runs to 17 residues.

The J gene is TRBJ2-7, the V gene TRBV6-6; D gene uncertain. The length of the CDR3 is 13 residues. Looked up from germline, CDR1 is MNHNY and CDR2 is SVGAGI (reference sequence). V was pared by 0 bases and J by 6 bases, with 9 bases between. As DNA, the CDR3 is TGTGCCAGCAGTTACTCGCTGGGAACCGAGCAGTACTTC. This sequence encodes CASSYSLGTEQYF.

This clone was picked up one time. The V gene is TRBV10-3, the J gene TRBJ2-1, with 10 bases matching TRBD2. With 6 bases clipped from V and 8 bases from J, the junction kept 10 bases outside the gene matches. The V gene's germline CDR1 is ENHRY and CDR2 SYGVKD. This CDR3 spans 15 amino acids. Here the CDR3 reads CAIRSTSGDGDEQFF. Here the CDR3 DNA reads TGTGCCATCAGATCTACTAGCGGGGACGGCGATGAGCAGTTCTTC.